This TCR beta chain was identified during a study of OX40 agonist ivuxolimab in advanced cancers. Study-wide points: CD8+ T cells averaged more expanded clones than CD4+.

Germline loops: CDR1 SGHRS, CDR2 YFSETQ. The CDR3 runs 16 residues. The J segment lost 4 bases and the V segment lost 4 bases, leaving 13 bases of the junction unmatched. Assay used: immunoSEQ multiplex PCR; TCRdb lists only in-frame clones, some missing. Of about 73,000 clones in the sample, roughly four fifths were seen once. About this clone itself: Its antigen is not identified.

This specimen consisted of CD4+ or CD8+ T cells sorted from blood, obtained in a trial of the OX40 agonist ivuxolimab. This rearrangement joins TRBV5-1 to TRBJ2-7, with TRBD2 matching over 8 bases. The origin of this receptor is an adult with an advanced solid tumor such as melanoma, head and neck, liver or kidney cancer. CDR3 loop: CASSPAGTSGGYEQYF. CDR3 in DNA: TGCGCCAGCAGCCCTGCAGGCACCTCGGGGGGGTACGAGCAGTACTTC.